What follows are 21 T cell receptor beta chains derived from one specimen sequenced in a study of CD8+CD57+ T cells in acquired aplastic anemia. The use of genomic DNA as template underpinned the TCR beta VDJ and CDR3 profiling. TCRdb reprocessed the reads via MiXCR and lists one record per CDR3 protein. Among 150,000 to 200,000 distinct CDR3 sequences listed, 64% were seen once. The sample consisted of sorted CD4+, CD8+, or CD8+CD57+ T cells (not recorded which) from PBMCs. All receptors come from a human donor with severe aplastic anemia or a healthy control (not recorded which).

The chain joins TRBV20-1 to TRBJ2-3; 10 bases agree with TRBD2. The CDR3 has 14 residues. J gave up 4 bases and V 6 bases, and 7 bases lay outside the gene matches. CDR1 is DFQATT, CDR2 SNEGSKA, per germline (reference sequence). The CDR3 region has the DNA TGCAGTGCGAGGGCCAGCGGGAGGGCAGATACGCAGTATTTT. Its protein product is CSARASGRADTQYF.

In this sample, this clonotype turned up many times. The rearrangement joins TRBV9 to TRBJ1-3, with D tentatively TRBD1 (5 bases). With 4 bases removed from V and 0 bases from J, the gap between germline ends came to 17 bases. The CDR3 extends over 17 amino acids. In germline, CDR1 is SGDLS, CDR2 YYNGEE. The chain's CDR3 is CASSTLLGPTSGNTIYF. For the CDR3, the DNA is TGTGCCAGCAGCACCCTCCTGGGACCGACCTCTGGAAACACCATATATTTT.

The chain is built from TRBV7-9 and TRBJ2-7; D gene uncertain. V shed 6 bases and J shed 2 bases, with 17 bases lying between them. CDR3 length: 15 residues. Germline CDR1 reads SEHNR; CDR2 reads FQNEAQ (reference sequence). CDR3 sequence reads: CASSEWGSGTYEQYF. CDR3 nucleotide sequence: TGTGCCAGCAGTGAATGGGGATCGGGTACCTACGAGCAGTACTTC.

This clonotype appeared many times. In nucleotides, the CDR3 is TGTGCCAGCAGGCCCGGGGGGGCAGCGCCAGCCTACGAGCAGTACTTC. Translation gives CASRPGGAAPAYEQYF. J is TRBJ2-7 and V is TRBV6-2 or TRBV6-3; TRBD2 agrees at 8 bases. The V gene's germline CDR1 is MNHEY and CDR2 SVGEGT. The ends lost 6 bases at V and 2 bases at J; junction bases unmatched: 12. The CDR3 length is 16 residues.

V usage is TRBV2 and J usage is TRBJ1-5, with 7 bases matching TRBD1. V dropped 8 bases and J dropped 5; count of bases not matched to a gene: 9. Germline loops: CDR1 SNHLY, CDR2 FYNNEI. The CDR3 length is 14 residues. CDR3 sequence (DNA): TGTGCCAGCTCCGTCACAGGGGCCGATCAGCCCCAGCATTTT. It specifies CASSVTGADQPQHF.

CDR3: CASSYLQGTEAFF. The CDR3 DNA reads TGTGCCAGCAGTTATTTGCAGGGGACTGAAGCTTTCTTT. The V gene is TRBV25-1, the J gene TRBJ1-1; D might be TRBD1 (6 bases). The CDR3 loop spans 13 amino acids. Germline CDR1 and CDR2: MGHDK and SYGVNS. The V end was cut by 5 bases, the J end by 5 bases, with 12 bases between. Filled out from reference TRBV25-1 and TRBJ1-1, the complete variable domain reads EADIYQTPRYLVIGTGKKITLECSQTMGHDKMYWYQQDPGMELHLIHYSYGVNSTEKGDLSSESTVSRIRTEHFPLTLESARPSHTSQYLCASSYLQGTEAFFGQGTRLTVV.

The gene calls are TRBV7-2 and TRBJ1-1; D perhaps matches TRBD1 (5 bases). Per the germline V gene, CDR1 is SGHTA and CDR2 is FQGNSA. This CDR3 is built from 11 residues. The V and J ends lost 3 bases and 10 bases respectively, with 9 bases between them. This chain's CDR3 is CASSFRDSAFF. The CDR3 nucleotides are TGTGCCAGCAGCTTCAGGGATTCAGCTTTCTTT.

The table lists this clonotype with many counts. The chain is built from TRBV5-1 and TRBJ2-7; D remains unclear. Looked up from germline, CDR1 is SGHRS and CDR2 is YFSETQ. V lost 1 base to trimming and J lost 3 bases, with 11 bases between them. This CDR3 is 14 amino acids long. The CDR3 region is CASSLSVESYEQYF. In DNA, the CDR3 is TGCGCCAGCAGCTTGTCAGTAGAGAGCTACGAGCAGTACTTC.

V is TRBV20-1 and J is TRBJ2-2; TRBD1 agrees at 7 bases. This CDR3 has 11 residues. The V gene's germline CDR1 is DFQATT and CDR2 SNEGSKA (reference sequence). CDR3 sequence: CRHQGAGELFF. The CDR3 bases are TGCAGGCATCAGGGGGCCGGGGAGCTGTTTTTT.

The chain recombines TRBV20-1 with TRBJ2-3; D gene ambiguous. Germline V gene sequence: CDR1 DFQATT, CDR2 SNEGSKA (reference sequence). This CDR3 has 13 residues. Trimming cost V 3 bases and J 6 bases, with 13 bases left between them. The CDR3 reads CSARVPQLDTQYF. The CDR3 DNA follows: TGCAGTGCTAGGGTTCCTCAGTTGGATACGCAGTATTTT.

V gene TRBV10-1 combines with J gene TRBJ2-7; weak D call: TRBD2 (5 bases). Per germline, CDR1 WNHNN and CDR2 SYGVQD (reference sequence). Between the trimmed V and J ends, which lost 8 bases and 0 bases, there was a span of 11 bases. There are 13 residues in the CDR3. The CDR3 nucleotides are TGCGCCAGCCCGGACTTTTGCTCCTACGAGCAGTACTTC. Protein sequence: CASPDFCSYEQYF.

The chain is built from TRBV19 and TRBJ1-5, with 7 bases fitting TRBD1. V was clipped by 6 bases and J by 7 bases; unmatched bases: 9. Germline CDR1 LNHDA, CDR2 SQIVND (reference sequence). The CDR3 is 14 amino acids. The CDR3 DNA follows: TGTGCCAGTAGCCTTCAGGGGGGTCACCAGCCCCAGCATTTT. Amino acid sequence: CASSLQGGHQPQHF.

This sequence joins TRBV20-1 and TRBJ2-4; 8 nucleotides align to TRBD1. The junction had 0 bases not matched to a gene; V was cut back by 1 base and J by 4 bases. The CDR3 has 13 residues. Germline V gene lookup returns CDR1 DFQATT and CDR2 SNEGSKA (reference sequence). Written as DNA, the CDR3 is TGCAGTGCTAGAGGGACAGGGAAAAACATTCAGTACTTC. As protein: CSARGTGKNIQYF.

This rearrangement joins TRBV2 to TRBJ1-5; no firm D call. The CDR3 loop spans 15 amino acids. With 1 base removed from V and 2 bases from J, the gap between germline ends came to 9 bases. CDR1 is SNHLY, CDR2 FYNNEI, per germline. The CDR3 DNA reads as TGTGCCAGCAGTGAAGATGTGGTGGGCAATCAGCCCCAGCATTTT. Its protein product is CASSEDVVGNQPQHF.

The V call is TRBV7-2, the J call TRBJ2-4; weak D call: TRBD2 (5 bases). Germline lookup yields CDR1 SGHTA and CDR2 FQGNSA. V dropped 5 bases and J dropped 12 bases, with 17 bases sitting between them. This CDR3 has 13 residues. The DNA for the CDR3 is TGTGCCAGCAGCCCAAAGGGTGACCTAGCTCAGTACTTC. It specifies CASSPKGDLAQYF.

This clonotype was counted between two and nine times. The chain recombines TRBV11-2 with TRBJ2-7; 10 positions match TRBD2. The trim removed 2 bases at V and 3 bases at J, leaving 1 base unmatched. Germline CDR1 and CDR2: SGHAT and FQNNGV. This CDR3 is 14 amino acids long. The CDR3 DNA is TGTGCCAGCAGCTTACTAGCGGGGGACTACGAGCAGTACTTC. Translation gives CASSLLAGDYEQYF.

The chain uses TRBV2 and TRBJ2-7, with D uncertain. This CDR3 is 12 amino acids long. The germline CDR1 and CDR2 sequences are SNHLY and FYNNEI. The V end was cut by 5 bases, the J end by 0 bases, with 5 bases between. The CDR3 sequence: CASSRFSYEQYF. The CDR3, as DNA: TGTGCCAGCAGTCGCTTCTCCTACGAGCAGTACTTC.

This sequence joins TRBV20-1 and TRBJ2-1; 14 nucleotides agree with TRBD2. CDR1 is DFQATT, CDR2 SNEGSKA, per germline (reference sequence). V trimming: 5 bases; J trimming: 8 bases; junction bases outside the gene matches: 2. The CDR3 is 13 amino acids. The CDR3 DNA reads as TGCAGTGCTGGGGGACTAGCGGGGGATGAGCAGTTCTTC. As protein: CSAGGLAGDEQFF.

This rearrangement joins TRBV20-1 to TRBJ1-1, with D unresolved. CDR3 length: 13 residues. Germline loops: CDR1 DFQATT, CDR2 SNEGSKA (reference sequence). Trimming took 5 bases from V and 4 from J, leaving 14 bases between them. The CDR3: CSARAALGTEAFF. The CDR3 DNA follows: TGCAGTGCTCGAGCGGCGTTGGGCACTGAAGCTTTCTTT.

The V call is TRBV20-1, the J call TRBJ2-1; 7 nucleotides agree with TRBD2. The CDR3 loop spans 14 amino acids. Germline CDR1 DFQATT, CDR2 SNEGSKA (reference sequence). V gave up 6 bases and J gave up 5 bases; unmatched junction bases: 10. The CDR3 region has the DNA TGCAGTGCACGGGGGGTCACGGGGGACAATGAGCAGTTCTTC. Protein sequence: CSARGVTGDNEQFF.

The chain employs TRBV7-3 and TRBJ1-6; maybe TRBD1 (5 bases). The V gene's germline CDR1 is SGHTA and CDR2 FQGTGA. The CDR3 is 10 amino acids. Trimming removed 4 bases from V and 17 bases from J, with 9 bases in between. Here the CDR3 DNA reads TGTGCCAGCAGCTCAGGGACCGTCCACTTT. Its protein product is CASSSGTVHF. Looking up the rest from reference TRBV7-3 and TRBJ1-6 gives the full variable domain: GAGVSQTPSNKVTEKGKYVELRCDPISGHTALYWYRQSLGQGPEFLIYFQGTGAADDSGLPNDRFFAVRPEGSVSTLKIQRTERGDSAVYLCASSSGTVHFGNGTRLTVT.